This TCR beta chain emerged from a study of cytomegalovirus exposure and HLA in healthy donors. Notes on the study in general: In a later analysis, TCR beta V- and J-gene trimming showed a link to a missense DCLRE1C variant. Associated with cytomegalovirus, according to the listing, were 164 TCR beta chains. Rarity marked most TCR sequences, yet some public TCRs occurred in many donors. Researchers reportedly found TCR beta sequences accurately predicted most subjects' HLA-A and HLA-B alleles.

About this clone: Antigen unknown.

Germline CDR1 is SGHNT and CDR2 is YYREEE (reference sequence). The length of the CDR3 is 14 residues. The trim removed 5 bases at V and 6 bases at J, leaving 6 bases unmatched. 60 Vbeta and 13 Jbeta primers were used in PCR. TCRdb's copy holds only in-frame clones and misses some; the assay was immunoSEQ multiplex PCR. Of some 150,000 clones listed, about 9.2% are singletons. Sequences were obtained from PBMCs. The chain carries TRBV5-4 and TRBJ2-2, with 8 positions matching TRBD2. This TCR was sampled from a woman aged 40 to 50 in good health and CMV-seropositive. CDR3 region: CASSHGGESGELFF. CDR3 DNA sequence: TGTGCCAGCAGTCACGGGGGGGAGTCCGGGGAGCTGTTTTTT.